This T cell receptor beta chain is drawn from a study of blood T cell repertoires in COVID-19. TCRdb keeps only in-frame clones here, not all; method: immunoSEQ multiplex PCR. This table holds just over 250,000 clones, approximately 88% found once. Looked up from germline, CDR1 is KGHSH and CDR2 is LQKENI. CDR3 length: 12 residues. Trimming took off 3 bases at V and 7 bases at J, with 9 bases between the two ends. The V gene is TRBV18, the J gene TRBJ1-1; D is ambiguous. Material: peripheral blood. The clonotype originates from a woman aged 65 to 85 with COVID-19, enrolled during active disease. The CDR3 DNA sequence: TGTGCCAGCTCACCTAACCGGGATGAAGCTTTCTTT. Translating it yields CASSPNRDEAFF.